A selection of T cell receptor beta chains follows, all from one sample in a study of response to subunit inactivated influenza vaccine. In TCRdb, the RT-PCR reads were re-called with MiXCR into one record per CDR3 protein. The sample holds 710,000 or so distinct CDR3 sequences, approximately 14% seen once. The sequencing here drew on PBMCs from blood, taken 11 to 12 days after vaccination. All receptors come from a man aged 50 or older who received an inactivated influenza vaccine. The CDR3 runs from the conserved cysteine through the conserved F or W. Fields, in order: V gene, J gene, clone size, D gene, CDR3 protein, CDR3 DNA. The D gene is left open where the match is weak. Only some rows state a clone size, as once, few, many or a class for expanded clones.

v_gene: TRBV5-1; j_gene: TRBJ2-5; abundance: -; d_gene: TRBD1; CDR3aa: CASSSGMTGKGETQYF; CDR3nt: TGCGCCAGCAGCTCTGGAATGACAGGGAAGGGAGAGACCCAGTACTTC
v_gene: TRBV28; j_gene: TRBJ2-2; abundance: many; d_gene: TRBD2; CDR3aa: CASSLPAGGLNTGELFF; CDR3nt: TGTGCCAGCAGTTTACCAGCGGGAGGACTTAACACCGGGGAGCTGTTTTTT
v_gene: TRBV9; j_gene: TRBJ2-1; abundance: -; d_gene: -; CDR3aa: CASSLATPPYNEQFF; CDR3nt: TGTGCCAGCAGCCTAGCTACCCCCCCCTACAATGAGCAGTTCTTC
v_gene: TRBV2; j_gene: TRBJ1-4; abundance: -; d_gene: TRBD1; CDR3aa: CASSGGQGAHEKLFF; CDR3nt: TGTGCCAGCAGTGGGGGACAGGGGGCGCATGAAAAACTGTTTTTT
v_gene: TRBV30; j_gene: TRBJ1-2; abundance: -; d_gene: -; CDR3aa: CAWSVMGDGGYTF; CDR3nt: TGTGCCTGGAGTGTTATGGGGGACGGGGGCTACACCTTC
v_gene: TRBV29-1; j_gene: TRBJ1-2; abundance: -; d_gene: TRBD1; CDR3aa: CSVIGTGTNYGYTF; CDR3nt: TGCAGCGTCATAGGGACAGGGACCAACTATGGCTACACCTTC
v_gene: TRBV4-2; j_gene: TRBJ1-5; abundance: -; d_gene: -; CDR3aa: CASSQDWFGRGQPQHF; CDR3nt: TGTGCCAGCAGCCAAGATTGGTTTGGCAGGGGCCAGCCCCAGCATTTT
v_gene: TRBV15; j_gene: TRBJ2-2; abundance: few; d_gene: TRBD2; CDR3aa: CATSSLGLAGVYTGELFF; CDR3nt: TGTGCCACCAGCAGTTTGGGACTAGCGGGAGTGTACACCGGGGAGCTGTTTTTT
v_gene: TRBV9; j_gene: TRBJ1-2; abundance: -; d_gene: TRBD1; CDR3aa: CASSDQGGYGYTF; CDR3nt: TGTGCCAGCAGCGATCAGGGGGGCTATGGCTACACCTTC
v_gene: TRBV5-1; j_gene: TRBJ2-7; abundance: few; d_gene: TRBD1; CDR3aa: CASSLGTGQALIGQYF; CDR3nt: TGCGCCAGCAGCTTGGGAACGGGACAGGCCCTAATCGGGCAGTACTTC
v_gene: TRBV3-1; j_gene: TRBJ2-7; abundance: -; d_gene: -; CDR3aa: CASSHLARSSYEQYF; CDR3nt: TGTGCCAGCAGCCATTTGGCCCGTAGCTCCTACGAGCAGTACTTC
v_gene: TRBV5-1; j_gene: TRBJ2-7; abundance: -; d_gene: TRBD1; CDR3aa: CASGPGGSNEQYF; CDR3nt: TGCGCCAGCGGCCCAGGGGGTTCCAACGAGCAGTACTTC
v_gene: TRBV28; j_gene: TRBJ2-7; abundance: few; d_gene: -; CDR3aa: CASRRQVYEQYF; CDR3nt: TGTGCCAGCAGGCGACAAGTCTACGAGCAGTACTTC
v_gene: TRBV6-6; j_gene: TRBJ1-4; abundance: many; d_gene: -; CDR3aa: CASSFGEREKLFF; CDR3nt: TGTGCCAGCAGTTTTGGCGAGAGAGAAAAACTGTTTTTT
v_gene: TRBV20-1; j_gene: TRBJ1-2; abundance: many; d_gene: TRBD1; CDR3aa: CSASQGEGNYGYTF; CDR3nt: TGCAGTGCTAGTCAGGGGGAGGGGAACTATGGCTACACCTTC